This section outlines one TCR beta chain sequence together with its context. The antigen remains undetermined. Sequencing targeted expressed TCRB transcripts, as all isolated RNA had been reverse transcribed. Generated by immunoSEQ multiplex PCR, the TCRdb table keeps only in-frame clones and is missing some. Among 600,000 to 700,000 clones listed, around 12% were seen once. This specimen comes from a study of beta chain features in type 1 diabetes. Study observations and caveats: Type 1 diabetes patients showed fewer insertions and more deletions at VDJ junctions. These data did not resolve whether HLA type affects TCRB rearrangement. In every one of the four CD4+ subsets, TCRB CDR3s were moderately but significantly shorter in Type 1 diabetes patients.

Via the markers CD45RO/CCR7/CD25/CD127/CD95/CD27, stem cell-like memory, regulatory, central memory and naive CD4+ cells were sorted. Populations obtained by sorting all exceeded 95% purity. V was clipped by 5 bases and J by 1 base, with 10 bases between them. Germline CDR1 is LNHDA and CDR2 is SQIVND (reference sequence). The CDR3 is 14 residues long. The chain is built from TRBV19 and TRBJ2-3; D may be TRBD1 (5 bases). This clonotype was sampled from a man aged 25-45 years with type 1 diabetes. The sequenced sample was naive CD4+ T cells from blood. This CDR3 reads CASSALGGTDTQYF. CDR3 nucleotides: TGTGCCAGTAGTGCCTTAGGGGGCACAGATACGCAGTATTTT.